This T cell receptor beta chain is from a study of T-cell reconstitution after alpha-beta-depleted transplantation in children. Study findings and constraints: Newly generated T cells supplied most T-cell counts and diversity one year post-transplant.

Construction of the TCRbeta library involved unique molecular identifiers. Using its own MiXCR run on the PCR reads, TCRdb lists one record per CDR3 protein. The sample holds fewer than 1 million distinct CDR3 sequences; approximately 15% are singletons and the top ten take approximately 4.5%. There are a few counts of this clonotype. The antigen is unknown. The material was PBMCs, mostly from graft donor cells, obtained 360 days after TCRalphabeta/CD19-depleted stem cell transplant. The receptor was derived from a male patient younger than 18 who had a stem cell transplant for acute lymphoblastic leukemia, so the T cells may come from the graft donor.

Here the CDR3 reads CSVEGARQGYTEAFF. CDR3 DNA: TGCAGCGTTGAAGGCGCCAGACAGGGGTACACTGAAGCTTTCTTT. The rearrangement joins TRBV29-1 to TRBJ1-1, with 8 bases fitting TRBD1. V shed 1 base and J 3 bases; nucleotides not matched to a gene: 7. CDR3 length: 15 residues. The germline V gene encodes CDR1 SQVTM and CDR2 ANQGSEA.